This entry lists 6 T cell receptor beta chains sequenced from one sample in a study of early T cells in non-severe SARS-CoV-2 infection. TCRdb redid the calling of the 5' RACE reads with MiXCR, one entry per CDR3 protein. The sample has 36,000 or so distinct CDR3 sequences, around 3.9% seen once. The sample comprised whole blood. The receptor set was obtained from an adult who was a healthcare worker with PCR-confirmed SARS-CoV-2 infection or an uninfected control (not recorded which).

The rearrangement links TRBV5-1 to TRBJ1-1, with TRBD1 as a possible D gene (5 bases). V was cut by 2 bases and J by 10 bases, with 12 bases left in between. The CDR3 sequence is 12 residues long. Per the germline V gene, CDR1 is SGHRS and CDR2 is YFSETQ. Written as DNA, the CDR3 is TGCGCCAGCAGCTTAGAGCAGGGACGAGCTTTCTTT. It codes for CASSLEQGRAFF.

In its sample, this clonotype was seen many times. The rearrangement uses TRBV18 and TRBJ1-2; 8 nucleotides line up with TRBD1. Germline V gives CDR1 KGHSH, CDR2 LQKENI. The CDR3 sequence is 13 residues long. V was pared by 4 bases and J by 6 bases, with 4 bases of the junction left unmatched. CDR3 region: CASSLTGEDGYTF. As DNA, the CDR3 is TGTGCCAGCTCACTGACAGGGGAGGATGGCTACACCTTC.

The chain carries TRBV19 and TRBJ2-5; 10 bases fit TRBD1. Germline assignment: CDR1 LNHDA and CDR2 SQIVND (reference sequence). V lost 5 bases, J lost 4 bases, and 7 bases stayed unmatched. CDR3 length equals 15 residues. CDR3 sequence: CASSPGTGVGETQYF. In DNA form, the CDR3 reads TGTGCCAGTAGTCCGGGGACAGGGGTAGGAGAGACCCAGTACTTC.

At least ten counts were recorded for this clonotype. The V and J genes are TRBV29-1 and TRBJ1-5, with D tentatively TRBD1 (5 bases). Germline V CDR1 and CDR2: SQVTM, ANQGSEA. This CDR3 is 14 amino acids long. V was cut by 5 bases and J by 3 bases, with 14 bases left in between. CDR3 in amino acids: CSVRAGYDNQPQHF. Written as DNA, the CDR3 is TGCAGCGTTCGAGCAGGGTATGACAATCAGCCCCAGCATTTT.

The sample holds many counts of this clonotype. The chain couples TRBV7-3 to TRBJ2-7, with D maybe TRBD2 (6 bases). This CDR3 is 13 amino acids long. Trimming shortened V by 6 bases and J by 5 bases, and 14 bases separated the two germline ends. Germline CDR1 reads SGHTA; CDR2 reads FQGTGA. CDR3 in DNA: TGTGCCAGCAGTTTTTCGGGGGAGGACGAGCAGTACTTC. It codes for CASSFSGEDEQYF.

This clonotype was observed at least ten times. V gene TRBV12-3 or TRBV12-4 combines with J gene TRBJ2-7, with D maybe TRBD2 (6 bases). The CDR3 is made up of 15 amino acids. The V gene lost 6 bases and the J gene lost 3 bases, with 18 bases spanning the gap. CDR3 in DNA: TGTGCCAGCAGAGAGAGCTCGGAGGGATTCTACGAGCAGTACTTC. It translates to CASRESSEGFYEQYF.